A selection of T cell receptor beta chains follows, all from one sample in a study of CD8 T cells in cerebrospinal fluid in Alzheimer's disease. Reanalyzing the 10x single-cell sequencing reads, TCRdb keeps one entry per CDR3 protein, without DNA. This sample's table reports some 730 distinct CDR3 sequences. The sequenced material came from cerebrospinal fluid. Source of these receptors: a human donor with Alzheimer's disease. CDR3s include the opening cysteine and the closing phenylalanine or tryptophan. Fields, in order: clone size, J gene, CDR3 length, V gene, CDR3 protein. Size is stated for part of the rows, as once, few or many counts, or as a class when the clone is expanded.

hyperexpanded,TRBJ2-2,15,TRBV14,CASSQDLGNTGELFF
medium-sized,TRBJ2-6,15,TRBV12-3/TRBV12-4,CASSLGGAGANVLTF
-,TRBJ2-7,14,TRBV10-3,CAITEGPSQYEQYF
medium-sized,TRBJ1-1,15,TRBV28,CASSIRVGVGTEAFF
medium-sized,TRBJ2-6,14,TRBV27,CASRQGSGANVLTF
large,TRBJ2-6,17,TRBV7-2,CASSLPPLAVGANVLTF
-,TRBJ2-3,14,TRBV5-1,CASSLGLSTDTQYF
hyperexpanded,TRBJ2-2,15,TRBV20-1,CSARATSGGTGELFF
medium-sized,TRBJ1-5,13,TRBV6-2/TRBV6-3,CASSKWLLQPQHF
medium-sized,TRBJ2-1,15,TRBV11-3,CASSPRSGSYNEQFF
-,TRBJ1-4,14,TRBV21-1,CASSTRSTNEKLFF
medium-sized,TRBJ2-7,12,TRBV28,CASRTVSYEQYF
-,TRBJ2-7,14,TRBV12-5,CASGLQGLGDEQYF
medium-sized,TRBJ1-1,16,TRBV20-1,CSARGAGGVVNTEAFF
-,TRBJ1-1,12,TRBV6-6,CASSLSGFEAFF
medium-sized,TRBJ2-1,14,TRBV9,CASSVRWETNEQFF
medium-sized,TRBJ1-3,16,TRBV10-2,CASSDRGPSSGNTIYF
-,TRBJ1-2,13,TRBV7-9,CASSPAWTYGYTF
medium-sized,TRBJ2-1,16,TRBV4-3,CASSQDGTVSYNEQFF
large,TRBJ2-7,14,TRBV20-1,CSASPFGATYEQYF
medium-sized,TRBJ1-3,13,TRBV2,CASSVLGGNTIYF
hyperexpanded,TRBJ1-1,13,TRBV7-2,CASSLSGGTEAFF
medium-sized,TRBJ1-1,17,TRBV6-5,CASSYLFTGGLNTEAFF
-,TRBJ2-3,14,TRBV29-1,CSVGRDPNTDTQYF
medium-sized,TRBJ2-1,13,TRBV7-2,CASSLGLPDSQFF
-,TRBJ2-5,15,TRBV3-2,CATLWGLAGGETQYF
-,TRBJ1-2,14,TRBV7-9,CASSLAGQVYGYTF
-,TRBJ1-1,12,TRBV7-8,CASSLDVTEAFF
hyperexpanded,TRBJ2-1,13,TRBV11-2,CASSLDPNNEQFF
-,TRBJ2-7,13,TRBV5-4,CASSSPRVDEQYF
-,TRBJ1-6,15,TRBV15,CATSSFSGGNSPLHF
-,TRBJ1-1,16,TRBV6-2/TRBV6-3,CASSYVSGNMNTEAFF
-,TRBJ2-7,14,TRBV10-2,CASSEFSRYYEQYF
medium-sized,TRBJ2-7,13,TRBV7-9,CASRDGLDYEQYF
-,TRBJ1-5,17,TRBV19,CASSMGATGELNQPQHF
-,TRBJ1-1,13,TRBV7-3,CASSFSVNTEAFF
medium-sized,TRBJ1-5,13,TRBV28,CASSLPRRQPQHF
-,TRBJ1-3,15,TRBV9,CASSVGAPSGNTIYF
-,TRBJ2-4,19,TRBV28,CASSLWDVGQGLAKNIQYF
-,TRBJ2-2,14,TRBV20-1,CSAPLRANTGELFF
-,TRBJ1-3,16,TRBV10-3,CAISEFLVGSGNTIYF
large,TRBJ1-2,14,TRBV6-1,CASSATGSHYGYTF
large,TRBJ1-2,13,TRBV2,CASRTDRTYGYTF
-,TRBJ2-1,14,TRBV6-1,CASTEGGPYNEQFF
-,TRBJ1-2,15,TRBV3-1,CASTSRTGVLYGYTF
-,TRBJ2-7,16,TRBV2,CASSNHRQSLTYEQYF
medium-sized,TRBJ2-1,16,TRBV6-1,CASSPLGGGAYNEQFF
medium-sized,TRBJ2-5,14,TRBV25-1,CASSGPLAVETQYF
medium-sized,TRBJ1-3,13,TRBV4-3,CASSPTYSGTIYF
-,TRBJ2-7,14,TRBV19,CASSMLGGPDEQYF
hyperexpanded,TRBJ2-3,16,TRBV11-1,CASSLGGGAVSDTQYF
-,TRBJ2-5,11,TRBV19,CASSISETQYF
-,TRBJ2-3,15,TRBV2,CASSGGLGGPDTQYF
medium-sized,TRBJ2-7,14,TRBV18,CASSQAALGYEQYF